These T cell receptor beta chains were read from a single sample in a study of beta chain features in type 1 diabetes. Using immunoSEQ multiplex PCR, the repertoire was profiled, and TCRdb retains in-frame clones only, with some absent. The data contain roughly 230,000 clones, about 9.3% of them seen just once; the ten biggest clones take up approximately 0.035%. Sequencing input: naive CD4+ T cells from blood. The receptors derive from a woman younger than 35 in good health. The CDR3 runs from the conserved cysteine through the conserved F or W. The D gene is left open where the match is weak. A clone size is listed for some rows: how often the clone was seen (once, few, many), or a class if it is expanded.

few	TRBV30	NA	TRBJ2-2	16	TGTGCCTGGAGTGGCAGGGGCCACCGCAAGGGCGGGGAGCTGTTTTTT	CAWSGRGHRKGGELFF
few	TRBV5-4	NA	TRBJ1-1	14	TGTGCCAGCAGCTTAGGGGGAGGGGACACTGAAGCTTTCTTT	CASSLGGGDTEAFF
few	TRBV5-6	TRBD2	TRBJ2-5	15	TGTGCCAGCAGCTCTAGGCGGGAGCCCCAAGAGACCCAGTACTTC	CASSSRREPQETQYF
few	TRBV5-4	NA	TRBJ1-5	11	TGTGCCAGCAGCGCGGGGGGGACCCAGCATTTT	CASSAGGTQHF
once	TRBV11-3	NA	TRBJ2-3	13	TGTGCCAGCAGCTTGGGCCGCACAGATACGCAGTATTTT	CASSLGRTDTQYF
NA	TRBV5-6	TRBD2	TRBJ2-1	16	TGTGCCAGCAGCCCTACTAGCGACTTCTCCTACAATGAGCAGTTCTTC	CASSPTSDFSYNEQFF
NA	TRBV7-8	NA	TRBJ1-2	13	TGTGCCAGCAGCTTCTCGGGAGCCCATGGCTACACCTTC	CASSFSGAHGYTF
few	TRBV5-1	NA	TRBJ2-6	14	TGCGCCAGCAACCTCGGTTCTGGGGCCAACGTCCTGACTTTC	CASNLGSGANVLTF
NA	TRBV10-3	NA	TRBJ2-5	12	TGTGCCAGCGCCGGGATCCAAGAGACCCAGTACTTC	CASAGIQETQYF
NA	TRBV2	TRBD1	TRBJ1-2	13	TGTGCCAGCGAAAGGACAGGGGGGTATGGCTACACCTTC	CASERTGGYGYTF
NA	TRBV5-1	NA	TRBJ2-2	16	TGCGCCAGCAGCTTGGCGGTGCCCGAAAACACCGGGGAGCTGTTTTTT	CASSLAVPENTGELFF
NA	TRBV30	TRBD2	TRBJ2-3	14	TGTGCCTGGAGTGTGGGGGGGGTCACAGATACGCAGTATTTT	CAWSVGGVTDTQYF
many	TRBV29-1	NA	TRBJ2-1	10	TGCGCGGTCGGGGTTAATGAGCAGTTCTTC	CAVGVNEQFF
NA	TRBV5-1	TRBD2	TRBJ2-1	15	TGCGCCAGCAGCTTGGGACGGGGGGGGTACAATGAGCAGTTCTTC	CASSLGRGGYNEQFF
few	TRBV9	NA	TRBJ2-2	15	TGTGCCAGCAGCTTGCGGGGTGCGAACACCGGGGAGCTGTTTTTT	CASSLRGANTGELFF
few	TRBV25-1	NA	TRBJ2-1	15	TGTGCCAGCAGTGAACATTTACAGAAGAGGGATGAGCAGTTCTTC	CASSEHLQKRDEQFF
NA	TRBV2	NA	TRBJ1-1	21	TGTGCCAGCACACGGTCCGCGAGCGCTGCTGGAAAGGGAGTGCTGAACACTGAAGCTTTCTTT	CASTRSASAAGKGVLNTEAFF
few	TRBV7-9	NA	TRBJ2-3	11	TGTGCCAGCAGCTCAACAGATACGCAGTATTTT	CASSSTDTQYF
NA	TRBV19	NA	TRBJ1-1	12	TGTGCCAGTAGTTGGCGGGGCACTGAAGCTTTCTTT	CASSWRGTEAFF
NA	TRBV30	NA	TRBJ1-2	16	TGTGCCTGGAGTGTACCCCCCGCGGTAGCTAACTATGGCTACACCTTC	CAWSVPPAVANYGYTF
few	TRBV5-5	NA	TRBJ1-3	16	TGTGCCAGCAGCCTTGGGGGCAGCAACTCTGGAAACACCATATATTTT	CASSLGGSNSGNTIYF
few	TRBV30	NA	TRBJ1-2	14	TGTGCCTGGAGTCCGAGGGGGGGCGGGTATGGCTACACCTTC	CAWSPRGGGYGYTF
NA	TRBV7-9	NA	TRBJ2-3	16	TGTGCCAGCACCCGCCAAATGGCGGGTAGCACAGATACGCAGTATTTT	CASTRQMAGSTDTQYF
few	TRBV29-1	NA	TRBJ2-2	13	TGCAGCGTTCTCTCCCCGTTGACCGGGGAGCTGTTTTTT	CSVLSPLTGELFF
few	TRBV11-2	NA	TRBJ2-5	15	TGTGCCAGCAGCCCCCCCGGGTTGTTTGGAGAGACCCAGTACTTC	CASSPPGLFGETQYF
NA	TRBV6-5	TRBD1	TRBJ1-5	14	TGTGCCAGCACGGAAGGGGGCAAGGATCAGCCCCAGCATTTT	CASTEGGKDQPQHF
many	TRBV7-9	NA	TRBJ2-3	13	TGTGCCAGCCGCCGGGGGAATACAGATACGCAGTATTTT	CASRRGNTDTQYF
few	TRBV5-1	NA	TRBJ1-4	13	TGCGCCAGCAAACCGATAGGGGGTGAAAAACTGTTTTTT	CASKPIGGEKLFF
few	TRBV4-1	NA	TRBJ1-1	14	TGCGCCAGCAGCCAACCAACAAGGAACACTGAAGCTTTCTTT	CASSQPTRNTEAFF
NA	TRBV6-6	NA	TRBJ2-7	16	TGTGCCAGCAGTTACTGGGCAACCCGTGGCGTTCACGAGCAGTACTTC	CASSYWATRGVHEQYF
NA	TRBV7-7	TRBD2	TRBJ2-2	16	TGTGCCAGCAGCTTATACTCGCGGGGGGCGGCCGGGGAGCTGTTTTTT	CASSLYSRGAAGELFF
few	TRBV7-2	NA	TRBJ2-1	16	TGTGCCAGCAGCACCTGGACTTCAGGCTCCTACAATGAGCAGTTCTTC	CASSTWTSGSYNEQFF
few	TRBV6-1	NA	TRBJ2-5	17	TGTGCCAGCAGTGAAGCGAACGGGCGGGGAAAACAAGAGACCCAGTACTTC	CASSEANGRGKQETQYF
few	TRBV19	TRBD1	TRBJ2-1	14	TGTGCCAGTAGTTCAACAGGGGGATGGAATGAGCAGTTCTTC	CASSSTGGWNEQFF
few	TRBV18	TRBD1	TRBJ2-7	15	TGTGCCAGCTCACCTCCACAGGGGGCTTGGAGCGAGCAGTACTTC	CASSPPQGAWSEQYF
few	TRBV2	NA	TRBJ1-2	14	TGTGCCAGCAGTGAATTACGGGGAAACTATGGCTACACCTTC	CASSELRGNYGYTF
few	TRBV27	NA	TRBJ2-2	13	TGTGCCAGCAGTTGGGCGTCTCTCGGGGAGCTGTTTTTT	CASSWASLGELFF
NA	TRBV10-1	NA	TRBJ2-5	13	TGCGCCAGCAGTGAGGAGTACCAAGAGACCCAGTACTTC	CASSEEYQETQYF
few	TRBV5-1	TRBD1	TRBJ2-3	14	TGCGCCAGCAGCTTTGGACAGGCCACAGATACGCAGTATTTT	CASSFGQATDTQYF
NA	TRBV2	NA	TRBJ1-4	14	TGTGCCAGCAGGCTCGGACAGCTTAATGAAAAACTGTTTTTT	CASRLGQLNEKLFF
few	TRBV19	NA	TRBJ2-3	17	TGTGCCAGTAGTATCCGAGGGTCCGGCGGGAGCACAGATACGCAGTATTTT	CASSIRGSGGSTDTQYF
NA	TRBV5-1	TRBD1	TRBJ1-1	18	TGCGCCAGCAGCTCCAGTGGGACAGGGGGCTCCGGGCTCACTGAAGCTTTCTTT	CASSSSGTGGSGLTEAFF
NA	TRBV7-6	TRBD1	TRBJ2-1	12	TGTGCCAGCAGCTTACAGGGGGCTGAGCAGTTCTTC	CASSLQGAEQFF
NA	TRBV5-1	NA	TRBJ1-1	13	TGCGCCAGCACCTCCCCCAGGAACACTGAAGCTTTCTTT	CASTSPRNTEAFF
few	TRBV14	NA	TRBJ1-2	13	TGTGCCAGCAGCCAAGATTTAGCCTATGGCTACACCTTC	CASSQDLAYGYTF
few	TRBV5-4	TRBD2	TRBJ2-2	16	TGTGCCAGCAGCTTACCCGGGACTAGCGGGACCGGGGAGCTGTTTTTT	CASSLPGTSGTGELFF
NA	TRBV2	NA	TRBJ1-3	16	TGTGCCAGCAGTGAAAACAGGCCCAGCTCTGGAAACACCATATATTTT	CASSENRPSSGNTIYF
NA	TRBV18	TRBD1	TRBJ2-3	15	TGTGCCAGCTCAGCCACAGGGGGCGCGACAGATACGCAGTATTTT	CASSATGGATDTQYF
NA	TRBV5-1	NA	TRBJ2-5	14	TGCGCCAGCAGCGCGGGCCAAAGGAAAGAGACCCAGTACTTC	CASSAGQRKETQYF